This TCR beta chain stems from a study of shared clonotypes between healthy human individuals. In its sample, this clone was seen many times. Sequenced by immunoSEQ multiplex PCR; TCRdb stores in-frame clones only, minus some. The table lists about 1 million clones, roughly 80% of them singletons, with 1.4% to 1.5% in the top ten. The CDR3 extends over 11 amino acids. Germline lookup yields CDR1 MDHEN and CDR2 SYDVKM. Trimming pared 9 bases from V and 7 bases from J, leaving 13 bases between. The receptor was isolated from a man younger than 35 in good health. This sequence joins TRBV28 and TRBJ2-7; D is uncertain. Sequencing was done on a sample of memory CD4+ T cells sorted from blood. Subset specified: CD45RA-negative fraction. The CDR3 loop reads CASCEAQEQYF. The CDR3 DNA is TGTGCCAGTTGTGAAGCCCAGGAGCAGTACTTC.